This TCR beta chain was captured in a study of CDR3 diversity in severe acne. TCRdb reprocessed the PCR reads with MiXCR, giving one entry per CDR3 protein. The profile shows roughly 100,000 distinct CDR3 sequences, roughly 51% of them singletons. CDR3 length: 16 amino acids. Germline V gene data show CDR1 as SEHNR and CDR2 as FQNEAQ (reference sequence). V lost 5 bases and J lost 0; bases outside the gene matches: 9. This sequence joins TRBV7-9 and TRBJ2-7; 8 bases match TRBD2. The source of this sequence is a male donor with acne. The source material was blood. DNA for the CDR3: TGTGCCAGCAGCCCCCCGGGACTAGGGAGCTCCTACGAGCAGTACTTC. Its translation is CASSPPGLGSSYEQYF.